Below, 19 T cell receptor beta chains from the same sample are listed, as sequenced in a study of beta chain features in type 1 diabetes. Expressed TCRB transcripts were sequenced, since all the RNA that had been isolated was reverse transcribed. The method was immunoSEQ multiplex PCR; TCRdb's version includes in-frame clones alone and lacks a portion of them. The table records roughly 610,000 clones, around 15% of them present only once. The sample was naive CD4+ T cells from blood. The receptor source for this set is a man between 18 and 29 years old in good health.

Details on this clone: One end of the junction does not line up with germline, which may come from a read error. The chain combines TRBV29-1 with TRBJ2-7, with D unresolved. The germline CDR1 and CDR2 sequences are SQVTM and ANQGSEA. The CDR3 covers 8 residues. In DNA form, the CDR3 reads TGCAGCGTTGATGAACACTCTTTC. Its protein product is CSVDEHSF.

V is TRBV4-3 and J is TRBJ1-4; no firm D call. The length of the CDR3 is 13 residues. Deletions cut 2 bases from V and 8 bases from J, with 9 bases between. The V gene's germline CDR1 is LGHNA and CDR2 YSLEER. CDR3 in amino acids: CASSQRTVEKLFF. CDR3 in DNA: TGCGCCAGCAGCCAACGGACTGTAGAAAAACTGTTTTTT.

CDR3 sequence (DNA): TGTGCCTGGGGAACGAAGGGTCCGTACTTC. This codes for CAWGTKGPYF. The genes are TRBV30 and TRBJ2-7; D remains unclear. V was shortened by 5 bases and J by 12 bases, with 14 bases between the two germline ends. Germline V gene sequence: CDR1 GTSNPN, CDR2 SVGIG (reference sequence). CDR3 size: 10 residues. The variable domain in full, completed from reference TRBV30 and TRBJ2-7, reads SQTIHQWPATLVQPVGSPLSLECTVEGTSNPNLYWYRQAAGRGLQLLFYSVGIGQISSEVPQNLSASRPQDRQFILSSKKLLLSDSGFYLCAWGTKGPYFGPGTRLTVT.

The chain links TRBV28 to TRBJ2-4; TRBD2 is a possible D gene (5 bases). Trimming pared 1 base from V and 8 bases from J, leaving 9 bases between. The CDR3 length is 13 residues. CDR1 is MDHEN, CDR2 SYDVKM, per germline. This CDR3 reads CASSLFGVYIQYF. The CDR3 DNA reads as TGTGCCAGCAGTTTATTCGGGGTTTACATTCAGTACTTC.

This chain uses TRBV4-3 with TRBJ2-1; the D gene is possibly TRBD1 (5 bases). The CDR3 covers 15 residues. Trimming took 0 bases from V and 1 from J, leaving 7 bases between them. Germline values: CDR1 LGHNA, CDR2 YSLEER. The CDR3 loop reads CASSQDHRSYNEQFF. In DNA, the CDR3 is TGCGCCAGCAGCCAAGACCACAGGTCCTACAATGAGCAGTTCTTC.

This clone has just a few counts. CDR3 residues: CASSYPGTVSGELFF. The DNA for the CDR3 is TGTGCCAGCAGTTACCCCGGGACAGTGTCCGGGGAGCTGTTTTTT. V and J are TRBV6-6 and TRBJ2-2; TRBD1 agrees at 7 bases. CDR1 MNHNY and CDR2 SVGAGI come from the germline V gene (reference sequence). The CDR3 covers 15 residues. V dropped 2 bases and J dropped 6; count of bases not matched to a gene: 6.

V gene TRBV9 combines with J gene TRBJ1-6, with no clear D. Germline V lookup: CDR1 SGDLS, CDR2 YYNGEE. V lost 0 bases to trimming and J lost 4 bases, with 14 bases between them. This CDR3 has 17 residues. The CDR3 DNA follows: TGTGCCAGCAGCGTAGGCCTGGTGGGGATATATAATTCACCCCTCCACTTT. Translating it yields CASSVGLVGIYNSPLHF.

This clone was seen only a few times. The chain joins TRBV5-1 to TRBJ2-1, with TRBD2 matching over 7 bases. The CDR3 totals 13 residues. V lost 0 bases, J lost 8 bases, and 2 bases stayed unmatched. Germline CDR1 is SGHRS and CDR2 is YFSETQ. The CDR3 DNA sequence: TGCGCCAGCAGCTTGGAACTAGCGTATGAGCAGTTCTTC. Encoded protein: CASSLELAYEQFF.

The chain recombines TRBV18 with TRBJ2-5, with 7 bases lining up with TRBD1. The J segment lost 4 bases and the V segment lost 3 bases, leaving 8 bases of the junction unmatched. This CDR3 contains 15 residues. CDR1 and CDR2 (germline): KGHSH, LQKENI. CDR3 coding DNA: TGTGCCAGCTCACCTTTTGAGGGGGCTGGAGAGACCCAGTACTTC. The encoded protein is CASSPFEGAGETQYF.

This clone was observed a few times. The chain recombines TRBV14 with TRBJ2-5; 8 bases map to TRBD1. The V and J ends lost 4 bases and 7 bases, in that order; junction bases with no gene match: 5. The CDR3 sequence is 13 residues long. The germline V gene encodes CDR1 SGHDN and CDR2 FVKESK. CDR3: CASSRDRRGTQYF. The CDR3 nucleotides read TGTGCCAGCAGCCGGGACAGGCGAGGGACCCAGTACTTC.

This sequence joins TRBV5-1 and TRBJ2-2; possible D gene TRBD1, 5 bases. This CDR3 region has 14 residues. Trimming removed 0 bases at V and 5 bases at J, with 8 bases between. Germline V gene sequence: CDR1 SGHRS, CDR2 YFSETQ. CDR3 in amino acids: CASSLGQKTGELFF. In DNA, the CDR3 is TGCGCCAGCAGCTTGGGACAGAAAACCGGGGAGCTGTTTTTT.

J is TRBJ2-5 and V is TRBV27; D gene uncertain. The CDR3 covers 10 residues. CDR1 and CDR2 (germline): MNHEY, SMNVEV (reference sequence). The CDR3 nucleotides are TGTGCAAGGGTCGGAGAGACCCAGTACTTC. It yields the protein CARVGETQYF.

This clone was detected once. This chain links TRBV5-1 with TRBJ2-7; TRBD2 matches at 8 bases. V shed 3 bases and J 0 bases; nucleotides not matched to a gene: 5. Germline-derived CDR1 and CDR2 are SGHRS and YFSETQ. The CDR3 extends over 15 amino acids. Here the CDR3 reads CASSWTSGSSYEQYF. The CDR3 DNA reads as TGCGCCAGCAGCTGGACGAGCGGGAGCTCCTACGAGCAGTACTTC. The whole variable domain, filled in from reference TRBV5-1 and TRBJ2-7, reads KAGVTQTPRYLIKTRGQQVTLSCSPISGHRSVSWYQQTPGQGLQFLFEYFSETQRNKGNFPGRFSGRQFSNSRSEMNVSTLELGDSALYLCASSWTSGSSYEQYFGPGTRLTVT.

This clone was counted a few times. The V gene is TRBV7-9, the J gene TRBJ2-7; D remains ambiguous. V shed 1 base and J shed 0 bases, with 10 bases lying between them. This CDR3 is built from 15 residues. Germline V gene lookup returns CDR1 SEHNR and CDR2 FQNEAQ (reference sequence). In nucleotides, the CDR3 is TGTGCCAGCAGCTTAGGTATACTCGGCTCCTACGAGCAGTACTTC. Protein sequence: CASSLGILGSYEQYF.

This clone was observed a few times. The rearrangement uses TRBV11-1 and TRBJ2-6; no clear D. V dropped 3 bases and J dropped 8 bases, with 11 bases sitting between them. The CDR3 totals 14 residues. Germline assignment: CDR1 SGHAT and CDR2 FQDESV (reference sequence). The CDR3 sequence is CASSLASRTNVLTF. CDR3 bases: TGTGCCAGCAGCTTGGCCTCGAGGACCAACGTCCTGACTTTC.

This chain joins TRBV5-1 and TRBJ1-2; 7 positions agree with TRBD1. Germline V gives CDR1 SGHRS, CDR2 YFSETQ. The CDR3 has 17 residues. V trimming: 3 bases; J trimming: 0 bases; junction bases outside the gene matches: 11. The CDR3 reads CASSSGQPIVANYGYTF. The CDR3 DNA follows: TGCGCCAGCAGCTCGGGACAGCCGATCGTGGCTAACTATGGCTACACCTTC.

This clone appeared a few times. At one end, the junction sequence differs from germline, possibly due to a read error. This chain uses TRBV7-2 with TRBJ1-3; D may be TRBD1 (6 bases). This CDR3 contains 19 residues. Germline CDR1 is SGHTA and CDR2 is FQGNSA. The CDR3 DNA sequence: TGTGCCACCAGCTTGGGCTCGGACAGCTTTTTAGTCGATGGAAACACCATATATTTT. Protein sequence: CATSLGSDSFLVDGNTIYF. Full variable domain (missing parts from reference TRBV7-2 and TRBJ1-3): GAGVSQSPSNKVTEKGKDVELRCDPISGHTALYWYRQSLGQGLEFLIYFQGNSAPDKSGLPSDRFSAERTGGSVSTLTIQRTQQEDSAVYLCATSLGSDSFLVDGNTIYFGEGSWLTVV.

This clone was picked up a small number of times. This chain uses TRBV6-5 with TRBJ2-5; D might be TRBD2 (7 bases). Germline values: CDR1 MNHEY, CDR2 SVGAGI. The CDR3 runs to 15 residues. V was pared by 2 bases and J by 5 bases, with 15 bases between. CDR3 coding DNA: TGTGCCAGCAGTTACCGTCGGGGGGCCGGTGAGACCCAGTACTTC. It codes for CASSYRRGAGETQYF.

The rearrangement joins TRBV6-4 to TRBJ2-1; D may be TRBD1 or TRBD2 (6 bases each). The ends were cut back, 6 bases at V and 5 bases at J, with 14 bases in the middle. This CDR3 has 14 residues. Germline loops: CDR1 MRHNA, CDR2 SNTAGT. The CDR3 coding sequence is TGTGCCAGCAGCTTACAGGGAGGAGACAATGAGCAGTTCTTC. As protein: CASSLQGGDNEQFF.